This is a list of T cell receptor beta chains from one sample in a study of CD8 T cells in ankylosing spondylitis. TCRdb fed the 5' RACE reads into MiXCR, producing one record per CDR3 protein. The top ten hold more than 14% of the sample, which has approximately 300,000 distinct CDR3 sequences, approximately 8% seen once. Input material: blood, either unsorted or a sorted T cell fraction (not recorded which). The receptors derive from a male donor with ankylosing spondylitis. Each CDR3 is given with its conserved first and last residue. The D gene is left open where the match is weak. Only some rows state a clone size, as once, few, many or a class for expanded clones.

-	-	TRBJ2-1	TRBV3-1	CASSHTLLGGPEQFF	TGTGCCAGCAGCCATACGTTACTAGGCGGTCCGGAGCAGTTCTTC
-	many	TRBJ2-2	TRBV27	CASSPLRQVDTGELFF	TGTGCCAGCAGCCCATTGAGACAGGTAGACACCGGGGAGCTGTTTTTT
TRBD2	many	TRBJ2-5	TRBV12-3/TRBV12-4	CASTTGLAVNGWAQYF	TGTGCCAGCACCACCGGACTAGCGGTAAATGGATGGGCCCAGTACTTC
-	few	TRBJ2-3	TRBV27	CASGKQYQDRSTDTQYF	TGTGCCAGCGGCAAGCAGTACCAGGACAGAAGCACAGATACGCAGTATTTT
-	few	TRBJ2-1	TRBV3-1	CASSHPAGHNEQFF	TGTGCCAGCAGCCACCCAGCTGGGCACAATGAGCAGTTCTTC
-	few	TRBJ2-3	TRBV29-1	CSVVRGEIDTQYF	TGCAGCGTTGTAAGGGGGGAAATAGATACGCAGTATTTT
TRBD1	-	TRBJ2-2	TRBV10-3	CAISGDRGRATGELFF	TGTGCCATCAGTGGGGACAGGGGTCGCGCCACCGGGGAGCTGTTTTTT
-	many	TRBJ2-5	TRBV9	CASSVEAEETQYF	TGTGCCAGCAGCGTAGAGGCAGAGGAGACCCAGTACTTC
TRBD2	many	TRBJ2-5	TRBV7-4	CASSLGLAGVETQYF	TGTGCCAGCAGCTTAGGGCTAGCGGGAGTGGAGACCCAGTACTTC
TRBD1	-	TRBJ2-7	TRBV27	CASSPSPGTGALTYEQYF	TGTGCCAGCAGTCCCAGTCCCGGGACAGGGGCTCTTACCTACGAGCAGTACTTC
TRBD1	-	TRBJ1-2	TRBV7-2	CASSLGSLTGESYGYTF	TGTGCCAGCAGCTTAGGGTCCTTGACAGGGGAAAGCTATGGCTACACCTTC
-	-	TRBJ1-2	TRBV7-2	CASSLARANYGYTF	TGTGCCAGCAGCTTAGCGAGGGCTAACTATGGCTACACCTTC
-	few	TRBJ1-6	TRBV28	CASSPGGDSPLHF	TGTGCCAGCAGCCCCGGTGGGGATTCACCCCTCCACTTT
-	few	TRBJ1-4	TRBV20-1	CSARVAGFYEKLFF	TGCAGTGCTAGAGTGGCAGGGTTTTATGAAAAACTGTTTTTT
-	few	TRBJ2-3	TRBV5-1	CASRAQGQSTDTQYF	TGCGCCAGCAGGGCTCAGGGGCAAAGCACAGATACGCAGTATTTT
TRBD1	-	TRBJ2-6	TRBV5-1	CASSSLMYRDRGPKTSGANVLTF	TGCGCCAGCAGCTCTTTAATGTACCGGGACAGGGGACCTAAAACCTCTGGGGCCAACGTCCTGACTTTC
TRBD1	many	TRBJ1-5	TRBV27	CASSRQGALFAGNQPQHF	TGTGCCAGCAGCAGACAGGGGGCGCTTTTTGCTGGCAATCAGCCCCAGCATTTT
TRBD2	once	TRBJ2-1	TRBV5-4	CASTASGEDEQFF	TGTGCCAGCACCGCTAGCGGGGAGGATGAGCAGTTCTTC
-	-	TRBJ1-4	TRBV5-1	CASSLRTTNEKLFF	TGCGCCAGCAGCTTGCGGACAACTAATGAAAAACTGTTTTTT
TRBD2	many	TRBJ2-1	TRBV6-1	CASSRASGSYNEQFF	TGTGCCAGCAGTCGGGCTAGCGGATCCTACAATGAGCAGTTCTTC
TRBD1	-	TRBJ2-6	TRBV28	CASSETGTGAGANVLTF	TGTGCCAGCAGTGAAACCGGGACAGGGGCTGGGGCCAACGTCCTGACTTTC
TRBD2	few	TRBJ2-7	TRBV28	CASSLTLRGGYEQYF	TGTGCCAGCAGCCTAACCCTACGGGGGGGGTACGAGCAGTACTTC